The 15 T cell receptor beta chains given below trace back to one sample, sequenced in a study of vaccination and CD4 T cells after COVID-19. For these receptors, no antigen is known. With the Oncomine TCR Beta short-read assay, DNA from cultured CD4+ T cells was sequenced. Each CDR3 protein gets one entry after TCRdb re-called the PCR reads with MiXCR. The sample consists of 20,000 or so distinct CDR3 sequences, roughly 40% of them appearing once. Regarding treatment: approximately 11-day PBMC culture with coronavirus spike peptide pools or control peptides (ViraFEST assay). The specimen comprised CD4+ T cells from blood, cultured in vitro, sampled before SARS-CoV-2 vaccination. The receptors were gathered from a human donor who had recovered from COVID-19.

The chain couples TRBV30 to TRBJ1-6, with D unresolved. Trimming took 0 bases from V and 3 from J, leaving 9 bases between them. The CDR3 is 15 amino acids. The V gene's germline CDR1 is GTSNPN and CDR2 SVGIG (reference sequence). The CDR3 nucleotides are TGTGCCTGGAGTGTCTTGGCAGACTATAATTCACCCCTCCACTTT. Its translation: CAWSVLADYNSPLHF. The complete variable domain, with remaining parts taken from reference TRBV30 and TRBJ1-6, reads SQTIHQWPATLVQPVGSPLSLECTVEGTSNPNLYWYRQAAGRGLQLLFYSVGIGQISSEVPQNLSASRPQDRQFILSSKKLLLSDSGFYLCAWSVLADYNSPLHFGNGTRLTVT.

CDR3 DNA sequence: TGTGCCAGCAGCCAAGAAGTGTCCCTAATCAGCGGCTACACCTTC. Its protein product is CASSQEVSLISGYTF. The chain joins TRBV3-1 to TRBJ1-2, with D hard to call. Germline V gene data show CDR1 as LGHDT and CDR2 as YNNKEL (reference sequence). V was shortened by 0 bases and J by 8 bases, with 16 bases between the two germline ends. CDR3 size: 15 residues.

V gene TRBV18 combines with J gene TRBJ1-2; TRBD1 aligns across 9 bases. This CDR3 has 15 residues. CDR1 and CDR2 (germline): KGHSH, LQKENI. V lost 2 bases, J lost 1 base, and 2 bases stayed unmatched. CDR3 amino acids: CASSPRTGDNYGYTF. CDR3 coding DNA: TGTGCCAGCTCACCAAGGACAGGGGATAACTATGGCTACACCTTC.

This clonotype was seen just once. V gene TRBV5-1 combines with J gene TRBJ2-1; D is perhaps TRBD1 or TRBD2 (6 bases each). In germline, CDR1 is SGHRS, CDR2 YFSETQ. The ends were cut back, 0 bases at V and 7 bases at J, with 11 bases in the middle. This CDR3 comprises 14 residues. The CDR3 DNA reads TGCGCCAGCAGCTTGGATGTAGGGGGGAATGAGCAGTTCTTC. It yields the protein CASSLDVGGNEQFF.

The chain employs TRBV28 and TRBJ1-2; no reliable D call. Germline loops: CDR1 MDHEN, CDR2 SYDVKM. The CDR3 is made up of 13 amino acids. The V gene lost 2 bases and the J gene lost 7 bases, with 11 bases spanning the gap. CDR3 DNA sequence: TGTGCCAGCAGTTTAACGGGTGAGGGTGGCTACACCTTC. Protein sequence: CASSLTGEGGYTF.

V and J are TRBV5-4 and TRBJ1-2; 9 bases match TRBD1. CDR3 length: 16 amino acids. The J segment lost 8 bases and the V segment lost 3 bases, leaving 14 bases of the junction unmatched. Per germline, CDR1 SGHNT and CDR2 YYREEE (reference sequence). The CDR3 sequence: CASSSPGETGGSGYTF. CDR3 nucleotides: TGTGCCAGCAGCTCACCGGGAGAGACAGGGGGGAGCGGCTACACCTTC.

This chain connects TRBV5-1 to TRBJ1-1; 8 nucleotides match TRBD1. V dropped 3 bases and J dropped 4; count of bases not matched to a gene: 8. The CDR3 is made up of 15 amino acids. Looked up from germline, CDR1 is SGHRS and CDR2 is YFSETQ. For the CDR3, the DNA is TGCGCCAGCAGCTGGACGGGACAGGCGTCCACTGAAGCTTTCTTT. Its protein product is CASSWTGQASTEAFF.

This clonotype was counted between two and nine times. The V and J genes are TRBV12-3 or TRBV12-4 and TRBJ1-2; 9 nucleotides match TRBD1. The CDR3 totals 16 residues. The trim removed 2 bases at V and 0 bases at J, leaving 4 bases unmatched. CDR3 coding DNA: TGTGCCAGCAGTTTATCGGGACAGGGTGCTAACTATGGCTACACCTTC. It codes for CASSLSGQGANYGYTF.

This clonotype was observed a handful of times. V gene TRBV15 combines with J gene TRBJ1-2; the D gene is possibly TRBD1 (5 bases). CDR1 is LNHNV and CDR2 is YYDKDF in the germline V gene (reference sequence). Trimming left V 5 bases short and J 5 bases short, with 21 bases between. This CDR3 is 16 amino acids long. The CDR3 reads CATSGLGVGEEYGYTF. CDR3 DNA sequence: TGTGCCACCAGCGGCCTGGGGGTCGGGGAAGAGTATGGCTACACCTTC.

V and J are TRBV11-2 and TRBJ2-2; D is undetermined. Germline V gives CDR1 SGHAT, CDR2 FQNNGV. V lost 0 bases, J lost 9 bases, and 14 bases lay in between. CDR3 length equals 15 residues. CDR3 coding DNA: TGTGCCAGCAGCTTAGACCGGCCTCCGACCCGGGAGCTGTTTTTT. This gives the protein CASSLDRPPTRELFF.

This chain links TRBV20-1 with TRBJ1-5; D unresolved. Germline V lookup: CDR1 DFQATT, CDR2 SNEGSKA (reference sequence). V lost 2 bases to trimming and J lost 3 bases, with 11 bases between them. CDR3 length: 14 amino acids. CDR3 in DNA: TGCAGTGCTAGAAGATGGGGAAACAATCAGCCCCAGCATTTT. Amino acids: CSARRWGNNQPQHF.

The chain employs TRBV28 and TRBJ1-1; no clear D gene. CDR1 MDHEN and CDR2 SYDVKM come from the germline V gene. V lost 7 bases and J lost 5, with 14 bases in between. The CDR3 length is 13 residues. CDR3 in amino acids: CASIPSGPTEAFF. DNA of the CDR3: TGTGCCAGCATACCTAGTGGGCCAACTGAAGCTTTCTTT. The variable domain in full, completed from reference TRBV28 and TRBJ1-1, reads DVKVTQSSRYLVKRTGEKVFLECVQDMDHENMFWYRQDPGLGLRLIYFSYDVKMKEKGDIPEGYSVSREKKERFSLILESASTNQTSMYLCASIPSGPTEAFFGQGTRLTVV.

This chain links TRBV6-1 with TRBJ2-1, with 12 bases aligning to TRBD2. Trimming took 2 bases from V and 0 from J; bases not matched to a gene: 5. This CDR3 has 18 amino acids. CDR1 and CDR2 from the germline V gene are MNHNS and SASEGT. The CDR3, as DNA: TGTGCCAGCAGTGAACTAGCGGGAGGGCCCCGCTCCTACAATGAGCAGTTCTTC. Translation: CASSELAGGPRSYNEQFF.

J is TRBJ2-2 and V is TRBV5-3; D unclear. TRBV5-3 is an ORF, with its function uncertain. The length of the CDR3 is 13 residues. The V end lost 8 bases, the J end lost 5 bases, and 13 bases lay between the germline ends. The CDR3 sequence: CASSPGSTGELFF. In nucleotides, the CDR3 is TGTGCCAGCAGTCCGGGTTCGACCGGGGAGCTGTTTTTT.

V is TRBV11-2 and J is TRBJ2-1; 9 bases are shared with TRBD2. The CDR3 sequence is 15 residues long. In germline, CDR1 is SGHAT, CDR2 FQNNGV. Germline trimming cut 6 bases from V and 6 bases from J; bases unmatched to any gene: 9. CDR3: CASRRPGLASNEQFF. The CDR3 region has the DNA TGTGCCAGCAGACGACCGGGACTAGCAAGCAATGAGCAGTTCTTC.